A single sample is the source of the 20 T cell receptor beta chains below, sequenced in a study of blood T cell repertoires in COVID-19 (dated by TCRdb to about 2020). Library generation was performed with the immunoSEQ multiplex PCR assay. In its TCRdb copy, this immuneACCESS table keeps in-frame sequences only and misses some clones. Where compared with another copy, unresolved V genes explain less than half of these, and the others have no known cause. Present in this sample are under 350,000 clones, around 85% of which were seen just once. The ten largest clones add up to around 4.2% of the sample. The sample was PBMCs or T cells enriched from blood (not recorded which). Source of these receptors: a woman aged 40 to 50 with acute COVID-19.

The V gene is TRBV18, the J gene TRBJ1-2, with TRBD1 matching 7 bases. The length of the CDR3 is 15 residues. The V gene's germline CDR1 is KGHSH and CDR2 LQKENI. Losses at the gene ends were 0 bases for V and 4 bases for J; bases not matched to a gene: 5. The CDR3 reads CASSPPQGQFYGYTF. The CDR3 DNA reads TGTGCCAGCTCACCACCGCAGGGACAGTTCTATGGCTACACCTTC.

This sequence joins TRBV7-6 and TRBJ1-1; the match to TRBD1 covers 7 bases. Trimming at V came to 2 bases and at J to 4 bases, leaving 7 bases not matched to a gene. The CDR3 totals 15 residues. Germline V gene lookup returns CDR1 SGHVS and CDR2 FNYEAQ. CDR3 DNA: TGTGCCAGCAGCTTACTTGAGACAGGGACCACTGAAGCTTTCTTT. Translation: CASSLLETGTTEAFF.

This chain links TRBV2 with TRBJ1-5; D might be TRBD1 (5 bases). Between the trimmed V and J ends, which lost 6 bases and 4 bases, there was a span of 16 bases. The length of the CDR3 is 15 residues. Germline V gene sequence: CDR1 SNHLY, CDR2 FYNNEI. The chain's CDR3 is CASRPEGASNQPQHF. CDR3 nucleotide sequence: TGTGCCAGCAGGCCAGAAGGGGCCAGTAATCAGCCCCAGCATTTT.

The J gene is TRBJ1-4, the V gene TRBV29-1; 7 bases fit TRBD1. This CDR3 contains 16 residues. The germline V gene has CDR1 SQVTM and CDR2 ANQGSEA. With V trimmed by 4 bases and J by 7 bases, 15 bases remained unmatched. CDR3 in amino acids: CSVGETPGGRGEKLFF. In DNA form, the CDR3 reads TGCAGCGTTGGAGAAACCCCAGGGGGAAGAGGTGAAAAACTGTTTTTT.

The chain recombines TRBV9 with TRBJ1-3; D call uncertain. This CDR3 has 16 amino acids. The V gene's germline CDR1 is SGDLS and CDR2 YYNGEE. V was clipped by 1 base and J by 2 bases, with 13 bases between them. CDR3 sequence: CASSVSPGSTGNTIYF. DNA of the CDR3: TGTGCCAGCAGCGTATCGCCCGGTTCTACTGGAAACACCATATATTTT.

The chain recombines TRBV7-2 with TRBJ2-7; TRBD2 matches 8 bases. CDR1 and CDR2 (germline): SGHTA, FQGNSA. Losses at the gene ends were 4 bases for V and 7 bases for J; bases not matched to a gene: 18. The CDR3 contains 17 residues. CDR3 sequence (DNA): TGTGCCAGCAGCTCATCATCAGGGTCCGGGAGGGTCGGGGAGCAGTACTTC. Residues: CASSSSSGSGRVGEQYF. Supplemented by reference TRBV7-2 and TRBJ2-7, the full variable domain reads GAGVSQSPSNKVTEKGKDVELRCDPISGHTALYWYRQSLGQGLEFLIYFQGNSAPDKSGLPSDRFSAERTGGSVSTLTIQRTQQEDSAVYLCASSSSSGSGRVGEQYFGPGTRLTVT.

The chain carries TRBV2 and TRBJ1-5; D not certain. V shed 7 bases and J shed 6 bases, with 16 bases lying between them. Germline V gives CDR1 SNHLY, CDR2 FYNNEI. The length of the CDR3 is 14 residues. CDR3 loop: CASTEGGRSQPQHF. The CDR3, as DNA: TGTGCCAGCACAGAAGGAGGGCGGAGTCAGCCCCAGCATTTT.

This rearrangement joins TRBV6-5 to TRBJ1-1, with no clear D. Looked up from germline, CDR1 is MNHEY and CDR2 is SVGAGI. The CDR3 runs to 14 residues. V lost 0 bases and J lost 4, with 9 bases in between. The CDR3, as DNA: TGTGCCAGCAGTTACTCGTCCGGGGTCACTGAAGCTTTCTTT. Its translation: CASSYSSGVTEAFF.

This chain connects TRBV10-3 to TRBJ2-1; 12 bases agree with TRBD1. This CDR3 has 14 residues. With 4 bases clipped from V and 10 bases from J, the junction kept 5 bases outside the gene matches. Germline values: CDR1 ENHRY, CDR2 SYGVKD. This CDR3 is CAISGGQGAWEQFF. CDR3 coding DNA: TGTGCCATCAGTGGGGGACAGGGGGCATGGGAGCAGTTCTTC.

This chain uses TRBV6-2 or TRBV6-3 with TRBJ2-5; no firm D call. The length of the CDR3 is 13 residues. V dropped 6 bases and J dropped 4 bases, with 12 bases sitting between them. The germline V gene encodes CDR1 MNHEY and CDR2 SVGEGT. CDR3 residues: CASSNSETETQYF. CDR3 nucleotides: TGTGCCAGCAGCAACAGTGAAACAGAGACCCAGTACTTC.

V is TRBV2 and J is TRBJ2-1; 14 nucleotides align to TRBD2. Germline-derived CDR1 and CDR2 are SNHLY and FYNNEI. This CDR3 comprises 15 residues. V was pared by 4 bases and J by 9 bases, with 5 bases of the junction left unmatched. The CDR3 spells CASSGLAGGNSEQFF. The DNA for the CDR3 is TGTGCCAGCAGTGGACTAGCGGGAGGGAATAGTGAGCAGTTCTTC.

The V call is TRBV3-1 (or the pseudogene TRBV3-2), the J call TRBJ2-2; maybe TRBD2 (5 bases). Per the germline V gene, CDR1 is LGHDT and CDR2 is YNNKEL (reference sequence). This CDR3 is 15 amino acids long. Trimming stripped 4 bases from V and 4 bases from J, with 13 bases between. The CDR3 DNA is TGTGCCAGCAGCCCCGGCGGGCGAGTCACCGGGGAGCTGTTTTTT. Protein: CASSPGGRVTGELFF.

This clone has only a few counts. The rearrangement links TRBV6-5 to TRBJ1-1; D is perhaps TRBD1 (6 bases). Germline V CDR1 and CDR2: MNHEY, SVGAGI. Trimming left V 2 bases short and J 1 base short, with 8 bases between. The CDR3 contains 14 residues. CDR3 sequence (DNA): TGTGCCAGCAGTTACCGGACAGAGAACACTGAAGCTTTCTTT. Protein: CASSYRTENTEAFF.

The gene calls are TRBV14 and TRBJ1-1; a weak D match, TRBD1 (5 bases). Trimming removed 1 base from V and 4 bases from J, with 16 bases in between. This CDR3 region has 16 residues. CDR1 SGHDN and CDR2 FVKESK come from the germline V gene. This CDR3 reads CASSQVRPGRSTEAFF. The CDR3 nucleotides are TGTGCCAGCAGCCAAGTCCGACCAGGGCGTTCCACTGAAGCTTTCTTT.

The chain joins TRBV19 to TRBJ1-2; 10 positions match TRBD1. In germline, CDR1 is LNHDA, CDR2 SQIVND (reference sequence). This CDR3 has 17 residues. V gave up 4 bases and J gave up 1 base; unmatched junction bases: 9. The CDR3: CASSTPGQGYNNYGYTF. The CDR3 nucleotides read TGTGCCAGTAGTACACCGGGACAGGGGTACAATAACTATGGCTACACCTTC.

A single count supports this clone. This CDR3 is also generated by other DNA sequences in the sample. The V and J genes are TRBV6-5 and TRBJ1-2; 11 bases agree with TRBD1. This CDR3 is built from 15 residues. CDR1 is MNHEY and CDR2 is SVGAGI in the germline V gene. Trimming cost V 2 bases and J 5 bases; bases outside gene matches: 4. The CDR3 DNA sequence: TGTGCCAGCAGTTACAGGGACAGGGGGTCTTATGGCTACACCTTC. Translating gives CASSYRDRGSYGYTF.

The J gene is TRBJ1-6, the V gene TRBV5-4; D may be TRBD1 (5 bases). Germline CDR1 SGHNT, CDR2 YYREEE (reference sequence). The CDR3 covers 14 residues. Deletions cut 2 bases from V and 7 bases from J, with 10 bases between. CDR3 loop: CASSFRQSNSPLHF. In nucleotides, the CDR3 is TGTGCCAGCAGCTTCCGACAGTCGAATTCACCCCTCCACTTT.

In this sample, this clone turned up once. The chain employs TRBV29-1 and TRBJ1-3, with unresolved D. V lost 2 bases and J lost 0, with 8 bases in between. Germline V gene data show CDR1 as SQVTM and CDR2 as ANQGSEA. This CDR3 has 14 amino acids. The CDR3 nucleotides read TGCAGCGTTGAATACAGTGGCTCTGGAAACACCATATATTTT. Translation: CSVEYSGSGNTIYF.

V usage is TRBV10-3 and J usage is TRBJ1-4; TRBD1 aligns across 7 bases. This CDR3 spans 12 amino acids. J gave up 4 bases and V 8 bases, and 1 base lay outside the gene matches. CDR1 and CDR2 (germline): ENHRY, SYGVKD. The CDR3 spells CAIGDSNEKLFF. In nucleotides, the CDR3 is TGTGCCATCGGGGACAGTAATGAAAAACTGTTTTTT.

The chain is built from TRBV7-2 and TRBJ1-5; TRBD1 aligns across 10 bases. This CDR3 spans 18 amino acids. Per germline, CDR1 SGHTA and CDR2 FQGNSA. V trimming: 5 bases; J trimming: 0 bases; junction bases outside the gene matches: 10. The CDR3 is CASSATGTGAISNQPQHF. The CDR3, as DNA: TGTGCCAGCAGCGCTACCGGGACAGGGGCGATTAGCAATCAGCCCCAGCATTTT.